This TCR beta chain was sequenced in a study of spatial heterogeneity in lung cancer. Only a few counts were recorded for this clonotype. Time point meaning: sample taken at primary tumor resection. Whole RNA was taken from tumor, nontumor lung or frozen PBMC; it was then sequenced unsorted. The presence of a unique molecular identifier marked each TCR cDNA molecule. TCRdb called the 5' RACE reads again in MiXCR, with one record for every CDR3 protein. The profile covers 75,000 or so distinct CDR3 sequences, with around 7.8% appearing a single time and 6% to 7% taken by the ten largest. The germline CDR1 and CDR2 sequences are SGHTA and FQGNSA. V was trimmed by 6 bases and J by 4 bases, leaving 18 bases between them. The CDR3 spans 15 residues.

The source is a male donor with early-stage non-small cell lung cancer. J is TRBJ1-1 and V is TRBV7-2; the D is unclear. The input for sequencing was PBMCs, taken at surgery. The CDR3 protein is CASRPYGPFPTEAFF. CDR3 coding DNA: TGTGCCAGCAGACCATACGGGCCCTTCCCCACTGAAGCTTTCTTT. Full variable domain (remainder filled in from reference TRBV7-2 and TRBJ1-1): GAGVSQSPSNKVTEKGKDVELRCDPISGHTALYWYRQSLGQGLEFLIYFQGNSAPDKSGLPSDRFSAERTGGSVSTLTIQRTQQEDSAVYLCASRPYGPFPTEAFFGQGTRLTVV.